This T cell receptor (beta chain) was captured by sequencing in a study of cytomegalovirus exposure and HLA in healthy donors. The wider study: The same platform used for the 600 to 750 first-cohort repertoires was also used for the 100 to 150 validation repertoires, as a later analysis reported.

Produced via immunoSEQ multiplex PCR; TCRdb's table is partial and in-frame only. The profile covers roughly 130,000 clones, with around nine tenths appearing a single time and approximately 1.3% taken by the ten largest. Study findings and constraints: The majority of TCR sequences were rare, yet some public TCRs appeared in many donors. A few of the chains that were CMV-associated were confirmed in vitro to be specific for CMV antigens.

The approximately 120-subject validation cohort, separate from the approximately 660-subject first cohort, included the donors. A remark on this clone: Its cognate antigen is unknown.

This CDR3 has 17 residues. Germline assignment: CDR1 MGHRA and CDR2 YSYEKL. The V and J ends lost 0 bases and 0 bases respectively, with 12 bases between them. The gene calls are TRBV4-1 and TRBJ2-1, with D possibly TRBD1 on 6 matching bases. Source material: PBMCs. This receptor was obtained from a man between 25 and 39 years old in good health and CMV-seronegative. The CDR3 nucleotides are TGCGCCAGCAGCCAAGATCCAACAGGGAACTCCTACAATGAGCAGTTCTTC. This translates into CASSQDPTGNSYNEQFF.